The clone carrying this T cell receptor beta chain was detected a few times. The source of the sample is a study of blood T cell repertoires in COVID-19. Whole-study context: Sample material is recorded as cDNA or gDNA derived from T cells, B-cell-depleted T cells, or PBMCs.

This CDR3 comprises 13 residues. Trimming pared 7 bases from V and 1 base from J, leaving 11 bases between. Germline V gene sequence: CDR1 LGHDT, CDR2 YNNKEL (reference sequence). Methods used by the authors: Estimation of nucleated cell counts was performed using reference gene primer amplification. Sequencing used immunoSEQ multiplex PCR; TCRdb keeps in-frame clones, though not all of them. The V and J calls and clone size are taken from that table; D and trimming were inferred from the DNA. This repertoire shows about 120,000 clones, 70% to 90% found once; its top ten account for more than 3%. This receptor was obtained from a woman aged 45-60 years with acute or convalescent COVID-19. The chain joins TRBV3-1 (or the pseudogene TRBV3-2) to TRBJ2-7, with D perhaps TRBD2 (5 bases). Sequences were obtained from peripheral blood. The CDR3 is CASTEGRSYEQYF. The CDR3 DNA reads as TGTGCCAGCACCGAAGGGAGATCCTACGAGCAGTACTTC.